This T cell receptor beta chain was observed in a study of blood T cell repertoires in COVID-19. Trimming left V 5 bases short and J 4 bases short, with 7 bases between. Germline V lookup: CDR1 SGHVS, CDR2 FNYEAQ. The CDR3 runs 12 residues. Profiling relied on immunoSEQ multiplex PCR, and the TCRdb table lists in-frame clones only, not all of them. The table has 150,000 to 200,000 clones, 80% to 90% seen once. This receptor was obtained from a woman between 65 and 79 years old with acute or convalescent COVID-19. Sequenced material: peripheral blood. The chain recombines TRBV7-6 with TRBJ2-3; no clear D gene. CDR3 DNA sequence: TGTGCCAGCAGCCCACGAGCAGATACGCAGTATTTT. It is translated as CASSPRADTQYF.